This T cell receptor (beta chain) was captured by sequencing in a study of blood T cell repertoires in COVID-19 (TCRdb year 2020). Context from the whole study: Samples from collaborators originated in the United States, Italy and Spain and spanned both the acute and convalescent phases of COVID-19. The material from the prospective study consisted of cDNA or gDNA derived from T cells, B-cell-depleted T cells, or PBMCs. Subjects who had been exposed to COVID-19, were actively infected with it, or had recovered from it provided the deeply sampled blood TCRbeta repertoires that made up the dataset. The repertoires were made available in a free public database intended to serve as a resource for research on the immune response to SARS-CoV-2. The samples were drawn from two sources: the first 160 participants of the ongoing ImmuneRACE study, and 1,000 to 1,500 subjects contributed by 6 global collaborators. Nearly every sample came with metadata listing a de-identified subject ID, COVID-19 status, age in years and sex. Where HLA class I and class II types were available, the types were taken from metadata supplied by the sample provider, not from assay-based typing. General conclusions and limits of the study: How much clinical and demographic metadata was included differed by source and by participant, and the metadata was provided uncurated.

TCRbeta CDR3 regions were amplified from genomic DNA by means of the immunoSEQ Assay, a bias-controlled multiplex PCR. Per the source publication's procedure: Within the assay, amplification of reference gene primers was used to estimate how many nucleated cells each sample contained. To quantify the absolute abundance of each unique TCRbeta CDR3 rearrangement, sequence reads were collapsed and filtered. For each sample, productive Simpson clonality was calculated by taking the square root of Simpson's diversity index across productive rearrangements. TCRdb carries this immuneACCESS record with in-frame sequences only. Its versions omit some clonotypes, under half of them owing to an unresolved V gene in the studies checked, with the rest unexplained. V and J calls and clone size are given by that table; D and trimming were obtained from the DNA. The sample profile shows over 300,000 clones; about 89% of them were found once. Around a tenth of the sample goes to the ten largest clones.

Per the germline V gene, MNHEY is the CDR1 and SVGEGT is the CDR2. Unmatched junction bases come to 10, with V trimmed by 5 bases and J by 5 bases. Measured from the cysteine to the phenylalanine, the CDR3 is 16 residues long. Here the CDR3 DNA is all that survives: 48 bases in frame from base 1. Enrolling through a virtual design, the prospective study's participants ranged in age from roughly 18 to 89 years and lived across some 22 United States geographic areas. To assign participants to cohorts, the prospective study relied on clinical history that participants themselves reported in a screening survey and a study questionnaire. ImmuneRACE Cohort 3 recovered participants were defined by two consecutive negative NP/OP PCR tests, healthcare professional clearance, or symptom resolution. Mobile phlebotomists in the prospective study collected whole blood, serum and a nasopharyngeal or oropharyngeal swab from every participant. Participants in the prospective study had the option to provide additional blood draws and questionnaires over a 2-month period. Prospective study blood samples were shipped either frozen or at room temperature before DNA extraction.

For this clone: It has no known antigen specificity. It has no much larger one-base neighbor in the sample; base qualities were not kept.

The chain is made from TRBV6-2 or TRBV6-3 and TRBJ1-5; 9 of the junction bases match TRBD1. Material for sequencing was PBMCs or T cells enriched from blood (not recorded which). The TCR originated in a woman between 40 and 50 years old who had recovered from COVID-19. This receptor has the CDR3 CASSLGHTGGHQPQHF. The nucleotides read TGTGCCAGCAGTCTAGGGCACACAGGGGGCCATCAGCCCCAGCATTTT.